The rows below give T cell receptor beta chains drawn from one sample of a study of early T cells in non-severe SARS-CoV-2 infection. Each CDR3 protein is one row after TCRdb ran MiXCR on the 5' RACE reads. Of roughly 80,000 distinct CDR3 sequences listed, over 13% were seen once; the top ten hold under 4%. The specimen sequenced was whole blood. The receptors shown here come from an adult who was a healthcare worker with PCR-confirmed SARS-CoV-2 infection or an uninfected control (not recorded which). Both conserved end residues are part of each CDR3. D genes are given only for firm matches. A row's size may be missing; if present it is once, few, many or a size class.

v_gene	abundance	d_gene	j_gene	CDR3nt	CDR3aa
TRBV29-1	NA	TRBD1	TRBJ2-5	TGCAGCACCGGGACAGGGTATCAAGAGACCCAGTACTTC	CSTGTGYQETQYF
TRBV7-8	NA	NA	TRBJ2-2	TGTGCGGCTGAGCGGAGGAACACCGGGGAGCTGTTTTTT	CAAERRNTGELFF
TRBV30	NA	TRBD1	TRBJ2-5	TGTGCCTGGAGGAGGACAGGGGGCTCTGGAGCCCCGACCCAGTACTTC	CAWRRTGGSGAPTQYF
TRBV11-2	many	TRBD2	TRBJ2-3	TGTGCCAGCAGCAAACGGACTAGCGGTATGGGGGCAGATACGCAGTATTTT	CASSKRTSGMGADTQYF
TRBV19	NA	NA	TRBJ1-5	TGTGCCAGTAGTATTTGGACAGAATCCCAGCCCCAGCATTTT	CASSIWTESQPQHF
TRBV19	NA	TRBD1	TRBJ2-7	TGTGCCAGTAGTGTCAGGGGGTACTCCTACGAGCAGTACTTC	CASSVRGYSYEQYF
TRBV5-1	NA	NA	TRBJ1-6	TGCGCCAGCAGCTTGGGGCGGGATTCACCCCTCCACTTT	CASSLGRDSPLHF
TRBV9	few	TRBD1	TRBJ1-2	TGTGCCAGCGGGGGCTATGGGACAGAAGCGTATGGCTACACCTTC	CASGGYGTEAYGYTF
TRBV7-9	NA	NA	TRBJ1-5	TGTGCCAGCAGCTTATGGGACAACAATCAGCCCCAGCATTTT	CASSLWDNNQPQHF
TRBV3-1	NA	TRBD2	TRBJ2-3	TGTGCCAGCAGCCAAGTTATTAGCGGGAGCGGGGATACGCAGTATTTT	CASSQVISGSGDTQYF
TRBV6-1	NA	NA	TRBJ2-7	TGTGCCAGCAGTGAAGCGGAAGGGAAGCAGTACTTC	CASSEAEGKQYF
TRBV29-1	few	NA	TRBJ2-1	TGCAGCGTTGAAGTCAGGGCCCGAGGTGAGCAGTTCTTC	CSVEVRARGEQFF
TRBV28	few	TRBD1	TRBJ2-7	TGTGCCAGCAGGGCCACCGGGACAGGGCGCTACGAGCAGTACTTC	CASRATGTGRYEQYF